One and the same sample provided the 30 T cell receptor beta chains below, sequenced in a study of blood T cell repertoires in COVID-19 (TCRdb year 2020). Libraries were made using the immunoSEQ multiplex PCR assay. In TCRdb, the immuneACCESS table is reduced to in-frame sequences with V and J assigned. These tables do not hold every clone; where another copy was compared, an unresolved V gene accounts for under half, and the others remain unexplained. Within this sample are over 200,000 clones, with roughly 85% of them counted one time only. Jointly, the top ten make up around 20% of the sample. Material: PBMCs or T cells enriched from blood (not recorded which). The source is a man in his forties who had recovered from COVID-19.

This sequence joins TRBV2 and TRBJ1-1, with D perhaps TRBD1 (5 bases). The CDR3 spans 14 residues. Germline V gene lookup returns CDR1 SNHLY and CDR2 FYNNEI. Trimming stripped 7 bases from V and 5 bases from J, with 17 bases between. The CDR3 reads CASTRVTGGTEAFF. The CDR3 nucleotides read TGTGCCAGCACGAGGGTGACCGGGGGTACTGAAGCTTTCTTT.

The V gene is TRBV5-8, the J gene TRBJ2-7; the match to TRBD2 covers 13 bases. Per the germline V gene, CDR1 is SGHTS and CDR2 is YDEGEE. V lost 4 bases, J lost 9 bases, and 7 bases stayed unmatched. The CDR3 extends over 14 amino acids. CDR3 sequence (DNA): TGTGCCAGCAGCCGGGGACTAGCGGGGTTTTGGCAGTACTTC. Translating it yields CASSRGLAGFWQYF.

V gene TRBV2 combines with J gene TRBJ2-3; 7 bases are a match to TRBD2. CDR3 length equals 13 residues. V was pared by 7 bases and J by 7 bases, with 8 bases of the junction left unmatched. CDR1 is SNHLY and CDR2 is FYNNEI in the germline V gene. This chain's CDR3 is CASTGRVSNTQYF. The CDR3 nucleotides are TGTGCCAGCACTGGGAGGGTTTCAAATACGCAGTATTTT.

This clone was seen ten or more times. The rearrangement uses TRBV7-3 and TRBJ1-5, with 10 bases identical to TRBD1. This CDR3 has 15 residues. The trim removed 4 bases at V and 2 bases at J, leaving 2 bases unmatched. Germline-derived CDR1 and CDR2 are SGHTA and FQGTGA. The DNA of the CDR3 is TGTGCCAGCAGCTCCGGGACAGGGGGCAATCAGCCCCAGCATTTT. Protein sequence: CASSSGTGGNQPQHF. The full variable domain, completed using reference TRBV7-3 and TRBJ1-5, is GAGVSQTPSNKVTEKGKYVELRCDPISGHTALYWYRQSLGQGPEFLIYFQGTGAADDSGLPNDRFFAVRPEGSVSTLKIQRTERGDSAVYLCASSSGTGGNQPQHFGDGTRLSIL.

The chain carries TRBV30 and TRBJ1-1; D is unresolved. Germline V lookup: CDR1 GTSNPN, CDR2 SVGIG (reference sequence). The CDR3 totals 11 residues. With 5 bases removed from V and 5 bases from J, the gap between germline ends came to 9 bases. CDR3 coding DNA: TGTGCCTGGTCTAAGTATACTGAAGCTTTCTTT. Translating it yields CAWSKYTEAFF.

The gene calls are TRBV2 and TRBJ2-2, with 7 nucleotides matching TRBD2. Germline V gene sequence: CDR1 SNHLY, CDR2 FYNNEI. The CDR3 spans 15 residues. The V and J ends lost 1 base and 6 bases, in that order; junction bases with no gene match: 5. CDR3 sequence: CASSEEGGPSGELFF. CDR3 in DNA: TGTGCCAGCAGTGAAGAGGGAGGGCCCTCCGGGGAGCTGTTTTTT.

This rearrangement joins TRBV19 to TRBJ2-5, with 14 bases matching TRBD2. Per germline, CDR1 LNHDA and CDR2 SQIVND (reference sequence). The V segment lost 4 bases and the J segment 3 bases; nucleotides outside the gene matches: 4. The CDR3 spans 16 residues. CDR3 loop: CASSREGLAGEETQYF. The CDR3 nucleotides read TGTGCCAGTAGTAGAGAGGGACTAGCGGGAGAAGAGACCCAGTACTTC.

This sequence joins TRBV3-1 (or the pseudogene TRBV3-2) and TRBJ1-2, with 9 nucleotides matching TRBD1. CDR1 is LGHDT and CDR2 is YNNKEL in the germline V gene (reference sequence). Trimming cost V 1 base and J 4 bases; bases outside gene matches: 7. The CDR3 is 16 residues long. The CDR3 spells CASSQVSGQGGYGYTF. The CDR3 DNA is TGTGCCAGCAGCCAAGTTTCGGGACAGGGAGGCTATGGCTACACCTTC.

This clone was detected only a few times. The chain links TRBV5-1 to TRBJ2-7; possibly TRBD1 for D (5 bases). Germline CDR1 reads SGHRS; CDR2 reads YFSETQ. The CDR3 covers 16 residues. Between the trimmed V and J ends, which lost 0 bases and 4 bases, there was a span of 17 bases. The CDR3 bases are TGCGCCAGCAGCTTGGGACCCGCTTCAGGGAAATACGAGCAGTACTTC. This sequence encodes CASSLGPASGKYEQYF.

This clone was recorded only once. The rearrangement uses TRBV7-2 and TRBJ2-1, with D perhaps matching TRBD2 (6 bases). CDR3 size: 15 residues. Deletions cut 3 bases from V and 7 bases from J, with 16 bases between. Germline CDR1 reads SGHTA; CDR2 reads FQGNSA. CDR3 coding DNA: TGTGCCAGCAGCTTTAGGACTACGGGCCGTAATGAGCAGTTCTTC. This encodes CASSFRTTGRNEQFF.

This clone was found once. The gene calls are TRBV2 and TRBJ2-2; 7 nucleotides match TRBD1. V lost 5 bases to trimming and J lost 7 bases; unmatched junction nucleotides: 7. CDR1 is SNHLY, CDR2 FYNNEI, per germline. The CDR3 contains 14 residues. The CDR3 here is CASSRQGVGGELFF. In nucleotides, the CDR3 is TGTGCCAGCAGTCGACAGGGAGTCGGCGGGGAGCTGTTTTTT. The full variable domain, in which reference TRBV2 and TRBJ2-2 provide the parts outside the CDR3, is EPEVTQTPSHQVTQMGQEVILRCVPISNHLYFYWYRQILGQKVEFLVSFYNNEISEKSEIFDDQFSVERPDGSNFTLKIRSTKLEDSAMYFCASSRQGVGGELFFGEGSRLTVL.

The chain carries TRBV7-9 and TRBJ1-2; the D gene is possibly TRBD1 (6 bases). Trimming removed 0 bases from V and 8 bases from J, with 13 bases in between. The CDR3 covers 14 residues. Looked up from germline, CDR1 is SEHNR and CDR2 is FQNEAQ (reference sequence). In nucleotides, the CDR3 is TGTGCCAGCAGCTTAGCGAGAGGGGGAAGCGGCTACACCTTC. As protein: CASSLARGGSGYTF. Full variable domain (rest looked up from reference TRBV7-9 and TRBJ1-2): DTGVSQNPRHKITKRGQNVTFRCDPISEHNRLYWYRQTLGQGPEFLTYFQNEAQLEKSRLLSDRFSAERPKGSFSTLEIQRTEQGDSAMYLCASSLARGGSGYTFGSGTRLTVV.

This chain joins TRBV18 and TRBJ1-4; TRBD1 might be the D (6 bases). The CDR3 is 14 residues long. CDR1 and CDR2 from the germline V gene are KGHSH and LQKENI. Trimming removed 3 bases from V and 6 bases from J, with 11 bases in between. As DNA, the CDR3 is TGTGCCAGCTCACCGCGGGGGGCGGATGAAAAACTGTTTTTT. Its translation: CASSPRGADEKLFF.

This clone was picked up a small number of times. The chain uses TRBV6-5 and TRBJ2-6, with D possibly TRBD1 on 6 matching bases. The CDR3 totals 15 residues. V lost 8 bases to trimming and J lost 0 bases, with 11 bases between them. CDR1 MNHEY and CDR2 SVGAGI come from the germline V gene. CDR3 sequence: CASGTSRSGANVLTF. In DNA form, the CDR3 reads TGTGCCAGCGGGACATCCCGCTCTGGGGCCAACGTCCTGACTTTC.

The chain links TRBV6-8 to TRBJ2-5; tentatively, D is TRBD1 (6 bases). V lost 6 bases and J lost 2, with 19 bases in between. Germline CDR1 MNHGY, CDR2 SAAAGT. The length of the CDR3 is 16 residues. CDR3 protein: CASSPGPARGQETQYF. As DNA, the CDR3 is TGTGCCAGCAGCCCTGGACCGGCGAGGGGGCAAGAGACCCAGTACTTC.

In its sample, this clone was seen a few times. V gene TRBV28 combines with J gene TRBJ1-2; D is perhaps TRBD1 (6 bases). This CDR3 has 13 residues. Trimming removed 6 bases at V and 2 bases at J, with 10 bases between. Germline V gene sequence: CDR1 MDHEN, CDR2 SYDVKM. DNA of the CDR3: TGTGCCAGCAGAAATCAGGGGAACTATGGCTACACCTTC. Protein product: CASRNQGNYGYTF.

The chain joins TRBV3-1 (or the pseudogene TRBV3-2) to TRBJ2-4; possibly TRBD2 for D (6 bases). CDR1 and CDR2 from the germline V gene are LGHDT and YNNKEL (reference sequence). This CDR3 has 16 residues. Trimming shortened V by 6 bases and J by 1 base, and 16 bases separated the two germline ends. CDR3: CASRPQRGGAKNIQYF. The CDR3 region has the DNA TGTGCCAGCAGACCCCAAAGAGGAGGGGCCAAAAACATTCAGTACTTC.

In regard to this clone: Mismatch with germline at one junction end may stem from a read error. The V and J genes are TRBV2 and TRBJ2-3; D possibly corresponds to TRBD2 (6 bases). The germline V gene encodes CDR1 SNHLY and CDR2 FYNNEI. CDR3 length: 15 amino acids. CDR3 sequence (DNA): TGTGCCAGCAATGAAGCGGGCCCCGGGGTAGATACGCAGTATTTT. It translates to CASNEAGPGVDTQYF.

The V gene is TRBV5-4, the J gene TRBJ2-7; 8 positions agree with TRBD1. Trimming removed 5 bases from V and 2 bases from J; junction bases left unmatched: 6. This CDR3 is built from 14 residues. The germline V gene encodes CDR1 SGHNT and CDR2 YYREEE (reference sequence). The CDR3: CASRPGQETYEQYF. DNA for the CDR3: TGTGCCAGCAGGCCGGGACAGGAGACCTACGAGCAGTACTTC.

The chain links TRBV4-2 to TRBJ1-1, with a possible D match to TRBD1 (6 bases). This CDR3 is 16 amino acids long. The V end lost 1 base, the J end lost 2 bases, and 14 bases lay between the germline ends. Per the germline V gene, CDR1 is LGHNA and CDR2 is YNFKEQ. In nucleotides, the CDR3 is TGTGCCAGCAGCCAAGTAACCGGGACAACAAACACTGAAGCTTTCTTT. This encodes CASSQVTGTTNTEAFF.

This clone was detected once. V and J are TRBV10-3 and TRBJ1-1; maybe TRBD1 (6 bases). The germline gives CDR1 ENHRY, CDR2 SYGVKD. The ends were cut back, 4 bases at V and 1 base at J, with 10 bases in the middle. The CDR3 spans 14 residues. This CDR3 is CAISATGWNTEAFF. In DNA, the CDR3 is TGTGCCATCAGTGCGACAGGCTGGAACACTGAAGCTTTCTTT.

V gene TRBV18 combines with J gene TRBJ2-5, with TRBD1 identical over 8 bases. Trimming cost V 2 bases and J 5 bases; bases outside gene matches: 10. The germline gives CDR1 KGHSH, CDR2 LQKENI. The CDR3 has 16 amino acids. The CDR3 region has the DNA TGTGCCAGCTCACCAAGACAGGGGATGACGGGGGAGACCCAGTACTTC. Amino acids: CASSPRQGMTGETQYF.

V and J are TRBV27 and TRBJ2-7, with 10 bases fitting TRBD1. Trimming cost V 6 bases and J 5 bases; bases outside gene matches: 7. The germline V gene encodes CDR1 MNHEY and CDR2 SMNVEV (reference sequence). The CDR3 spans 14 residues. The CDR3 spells CASRPTGGFDEQYF. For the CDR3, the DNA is TGTGCCAGCAGGCCGACAGGGGGCTTCGACGAGCAGTACTTC.

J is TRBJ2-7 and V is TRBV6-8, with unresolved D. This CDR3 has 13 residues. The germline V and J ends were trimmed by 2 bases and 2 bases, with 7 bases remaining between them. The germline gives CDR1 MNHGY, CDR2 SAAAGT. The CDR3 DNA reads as TGTGCCAGCAGTTACGTCCCTACCTACGAGCAGTACTTC. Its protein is CASSYVPTYEQYF.

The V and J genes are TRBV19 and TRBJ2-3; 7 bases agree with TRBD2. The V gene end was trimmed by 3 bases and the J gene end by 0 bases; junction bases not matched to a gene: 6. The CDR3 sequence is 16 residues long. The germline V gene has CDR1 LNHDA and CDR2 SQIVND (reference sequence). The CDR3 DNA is TGTGCCAGTAGTATGAGTCTAGCGGTTAGCACAGATACGCAGTATTTT. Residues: CASSMSLAVSTDTQYF.

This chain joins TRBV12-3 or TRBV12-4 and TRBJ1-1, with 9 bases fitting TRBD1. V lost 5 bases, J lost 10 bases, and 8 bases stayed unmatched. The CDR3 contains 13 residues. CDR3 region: CASSRTGEGRAFF. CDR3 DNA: TGTGCCAGCAGTCGGACAGGGGAGGGCAGAGCTTTCTTT.

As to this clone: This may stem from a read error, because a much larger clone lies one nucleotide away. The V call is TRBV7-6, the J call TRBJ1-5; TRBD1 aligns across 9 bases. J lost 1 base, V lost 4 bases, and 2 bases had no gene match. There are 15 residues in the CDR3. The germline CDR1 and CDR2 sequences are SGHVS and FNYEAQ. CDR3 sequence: CASSSGTGSNQPQHF. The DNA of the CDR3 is TGTGCCAGCAGCTCCGGGACAGGGAGCAATCAGCCCCAGCATTTT. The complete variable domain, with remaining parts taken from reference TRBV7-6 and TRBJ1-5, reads GAGVSQSPRYKVTKRGQDVALRCDPISGHVSLYWYRQALGQGPEFLTYFNYEAQQDKSGLPNDRFSAERPEGSISTLTIQRTEQRDSAMYRCASSSGTGSNQPQHFGDGTRLSIL.

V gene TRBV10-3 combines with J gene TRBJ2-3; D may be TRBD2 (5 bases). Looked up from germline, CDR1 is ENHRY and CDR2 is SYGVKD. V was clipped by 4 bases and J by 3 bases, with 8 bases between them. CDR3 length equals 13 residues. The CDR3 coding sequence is TGTGCCATCAGTGCGAGGGATACAGATACGCAGTATTTT. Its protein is CAISARDTDTQYF.

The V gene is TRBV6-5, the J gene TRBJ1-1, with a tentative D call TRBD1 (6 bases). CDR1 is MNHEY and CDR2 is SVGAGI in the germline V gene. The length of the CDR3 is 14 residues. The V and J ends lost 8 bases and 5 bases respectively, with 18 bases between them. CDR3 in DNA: TGTGCCAGCCGCTGGGACACCGAAGGTACTGAAGCTTTCTTT. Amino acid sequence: CASRWDTEGTEAFF.

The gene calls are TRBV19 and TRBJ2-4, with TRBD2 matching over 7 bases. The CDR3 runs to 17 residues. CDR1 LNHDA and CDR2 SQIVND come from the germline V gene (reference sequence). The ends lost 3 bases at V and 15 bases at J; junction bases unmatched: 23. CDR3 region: CASSMGGVALLGRIRYF. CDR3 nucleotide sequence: TGTGCCAGTAGTATGGGGGGGGTCGCTCTCCTCGGACGGATAAGGTACTTC.